This T cell receptor (beta chain) was found in a study of CD8+CD57+ T cells in acquired aplastic anemia. The wider study: About 3 ug was the average amount of DNA from sorted CD4+ and CD8+ cells. Researchers reported that healthy donors averaged about 10 million reads for CD4+ cells.

The sample holds a few counts of this clonotype. Its antigen is currently unknown. Between the trimmed V and J ends, which lost 0 bases and 8 bases, there was a span of 17 bases. In germline, CDR1 is SGHRS, CDR2 YFSETQ. This CDR3 has 15 residues. Genomic DNA served as template for TCR beta VDJ and CDR3 profiling. TCRdb reprocessed the reads with MiXCR, giving one entry per CDR3 protein. Altogether some 150,000 distinct CDR3 sequences are present, 40% to 45% being singletons, with the ten largest covering over 6.5%. Study-wide results and limits: CD8+ Simpson's diversity did not differ significantly between patients and controls. Shared by patients and controls, 25 to 35 CD8+ CDR3s were abundant in patients.

Sample: sorted CD4+, CD8+, or CD8+CD57+ T cells (not recorded which) from PBMCs. The chain links TRBV5-1 to TRBJ1-2, with D unresolved. This TCR was recovered from a human donor in good health, serving as a control. The CDR3 reads CASSLGATGNGGYTF. The DNA for the CDR3 is TGCGCCAGCAGCTTGGGGGCAACTGGGAACGGCGGCTACACCTTC.